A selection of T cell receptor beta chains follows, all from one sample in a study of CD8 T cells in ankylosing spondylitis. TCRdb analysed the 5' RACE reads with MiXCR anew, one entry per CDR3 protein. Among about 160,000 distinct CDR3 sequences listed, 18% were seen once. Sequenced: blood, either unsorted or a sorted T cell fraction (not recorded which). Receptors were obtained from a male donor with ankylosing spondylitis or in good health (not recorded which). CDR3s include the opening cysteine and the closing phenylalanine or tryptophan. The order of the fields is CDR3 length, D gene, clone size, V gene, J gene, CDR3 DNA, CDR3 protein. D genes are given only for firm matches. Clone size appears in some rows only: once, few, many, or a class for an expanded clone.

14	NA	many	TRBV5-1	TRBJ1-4	TGCGCCAGCAGCTACGGCGGGTACAATGAAAAACTGTTTTTT	CASSYGGYNEKLFF
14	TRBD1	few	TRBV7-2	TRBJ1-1	TGTGCCAGCAGGCCGACAGGGCAGATTGGTGAAGCTTTCTTT	CASRPTGQIGEAFF
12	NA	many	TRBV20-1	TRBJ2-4	TGCAGTGCTCGTAGGCAAATGCACATTCAGTACTTC	CSARRQMHIQYF
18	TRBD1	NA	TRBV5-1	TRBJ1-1	TGCGCCAGCAGCTTGAAGCAGGGACAGGTCCTGTGGGACACTGAAGCTTTCTTT	CASSLKQGQVLWDTEAFF
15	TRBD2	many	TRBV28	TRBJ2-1	TGTGCCAGCAGAGCGACTAGCGCCGCCTACAATGAGCAGTTCTTC	CASRATSAAYNEQFF
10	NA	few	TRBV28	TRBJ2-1	TGTGCCAGCACCGGGGATGAGCAGTTCTTC	CASTGDEQFF
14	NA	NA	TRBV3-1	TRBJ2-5	TGTGCCAGCAGCCAATCCCCGCTGCGGGAGACCCAGTACTTC	CASSQSPLRETQYF
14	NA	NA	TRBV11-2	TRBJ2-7	TGTGCCAGCAGTGGACAGATAAGCTCCTACGAGCAGTACTTC	CASSGQISSYEQYF
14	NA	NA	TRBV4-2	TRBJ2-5	TGTGCCAGCAGCCAAGACAAGGGGATCGAGACCCAGTACTTC	CASSQDKGIETQYF
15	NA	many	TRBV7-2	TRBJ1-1	NA	CASSQRRAGNTEAFF
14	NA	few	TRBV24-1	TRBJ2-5	TGTGCCACCAGTGATACCAGGGTCCTCGGGGCCCAGTACTTC	CATSDTRVLGAQYF
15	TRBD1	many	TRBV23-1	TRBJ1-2	TGCGCCAGCAGTCACCGGACAGGGTGGTACTATGGCTACACCTTC	CASSHRTGWYYGYTF
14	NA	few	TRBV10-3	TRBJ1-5	TGTGCCATCACCTCCGGACAGACGGGGCAGCCCCAGCATTTT	CAITSGQTGQPQHF
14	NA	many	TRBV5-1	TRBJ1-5	TGCGCCAGCAGCGTGTTGGGGGAGGGTCAGCCCCAGCATTTT	CASSVLGEGQPQHF
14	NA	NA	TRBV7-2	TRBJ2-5	TGTGCCAGCAGCTTAGGAGCTAGCACGGAGACCCAGTACTTC	CASSLGASTETQYF
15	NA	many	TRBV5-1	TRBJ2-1	TGCGCCAGCAGCTTGGGGAACCGGGACTACAATGAGCAGTTCTTC	CASSLGNRDYNEQFF
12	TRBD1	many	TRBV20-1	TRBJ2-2	TGCAGTGCTAACAGGGGCACCGGGGAGCTGTTTTTT	CSANRGTGELFF
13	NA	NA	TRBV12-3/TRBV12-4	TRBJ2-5	TGTGCCAGCACCTGGACTGAACAAGAGACCCAGTACTTC	CASTWTEQETQYF
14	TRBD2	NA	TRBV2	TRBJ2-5	TGTGCCAGCAGTGTAGCGGGAGGGAGCGAGACCCAGTACTTC	CASSVAGGSETQYF
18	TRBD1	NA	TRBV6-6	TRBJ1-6	TGTGCCAGCAGATATACCTACAGGACAGGGGGTTATAATTCACCCCTCCACTTT	CASRYTYRTGGYNSPLHF
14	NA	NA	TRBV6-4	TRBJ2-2	TGTGCCAGCCGACCGGGACCGAGCACCGGGGAGCTGTTTTTT	CASRPGPSTGELFF
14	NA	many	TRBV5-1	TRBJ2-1	TGCGCCAGCAGCTCGTTAATGCAGGACAATGAGCAGTTCTTC	CASSSLMQDNEQFF
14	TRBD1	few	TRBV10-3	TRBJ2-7	TGTGCCATCAGTGGCCGGGACAGGCCCAAGGAGCAGTACTTC	CAISGRDRPKEQYF
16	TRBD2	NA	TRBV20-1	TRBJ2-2	TGCTGTGCTAGATCCTCTAGCGGGAGGTCTTATAGGGAGCTGTTTTTT	CCARSSSGRSYRELFF
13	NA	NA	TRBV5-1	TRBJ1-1	TGCGCCAGCAGCTTGGCCTTACGGTCTGAAGCTTTCTTT	CASSLALRSEAFF
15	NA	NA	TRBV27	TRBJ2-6	TGTGCCAGCTACTCTCTAGGGACTGGGGCCAACGTCCTGACTTTC	CASYSLGTGANVLTF
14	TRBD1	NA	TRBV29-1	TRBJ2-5	TGCAGCGTTGTCGACAGGGGAAAGGTAGAGACCCAGTACTTC	CSVVDRGKVETQYF
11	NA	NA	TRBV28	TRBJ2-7	TGTGCCAGCAGGAGGGACCTCCCGTTGTACTTC	CASRRDLPLYF
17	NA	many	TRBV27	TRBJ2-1	TGTGCCAGCAGTAAACAAGACAATTTCCTGGCCTACAATGAGCAGTTCTTC	CASSKQDNFLAYNEQFF
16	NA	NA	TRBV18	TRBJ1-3	TGTGCCAGCTCACCAGTTCCAGGGAGGTCTGGAAACACCATATATTTT	CASSPVPGRSGNTIYF
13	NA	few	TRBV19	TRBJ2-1	TGTGCCAGTAGTATAGGACTCCACAATGAGCAGTTCTTC	CASSIGLHNEQFF
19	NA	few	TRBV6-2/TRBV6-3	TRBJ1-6	TGTGCCAGCAGTTACTCGAGCGTCGGGAAGTGGACCGACGGGTATCTCCTCCACTTT	CASSYSSVGKWTDGYLLHF
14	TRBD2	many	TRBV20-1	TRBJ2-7	TGCAGTGCTCCGGGACTAGCGGGCCTCTACGAGCAGTACTTC	CSAPGLAGLYEQYF
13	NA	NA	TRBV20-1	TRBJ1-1	TGCAGTGCGACACCTCATGGGGTCACTGAAGCTTTCTTT	CSATPHGVTEAFF
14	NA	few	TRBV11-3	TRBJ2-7	TGTGCCAGCAGCGCGGGACCCTCCGGTTACGAGCAGTACTTC	CASSAGPSGYEQYF
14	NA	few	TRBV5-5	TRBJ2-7	TGTGCCAGCAGCTTGGGTCCCGTAACCTACGAGCAGTACTTC	CASSLGPVTYEQYF
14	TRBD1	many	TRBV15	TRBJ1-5	TGTGCCACCAGCACTGGGACAGGGAATCAGCCCCAGCATTTT	CATSTGTGNQPQHF
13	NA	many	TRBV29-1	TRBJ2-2	TGCAGCGTTGATGGGGGGTTCGCCGGGGAGCTGTTTTTT	CSVDGGFAGELFF
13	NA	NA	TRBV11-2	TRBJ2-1	TGTGCCAGCAGCGCAAGGCGGCACAATGAGCAGTTCTTC	CASSARRHNEQFF
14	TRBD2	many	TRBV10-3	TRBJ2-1	TGCGCCATAGCGGGAAGTTCTGGCTACAATGAGCAGTTCTTC	CAIAGSSGYNEQFF
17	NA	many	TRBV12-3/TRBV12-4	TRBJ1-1	TGTGCCAGCAGTTTAGCGCGGGGGGGGCGGAGGAACACTGAAGCTTTCTTT	CASSLARGGRRNTEAFF
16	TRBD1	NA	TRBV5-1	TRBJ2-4	TGCGCCAGCAGCTTGCTCGGGACAGGCCCTCAAAACATTCAGTACTTC	CASSLLGTGPQNIQYF
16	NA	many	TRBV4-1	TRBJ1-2	TGCGCCAGCAGCCAACCCCCCCACAGTCCCCCGGGCGGCTACACCTTC	CASSQPPHSPPGGYTF
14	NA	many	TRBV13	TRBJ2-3	TGTGCCAGCAGCTTAATGGGGAGCACAGATACGCAGTATTTT	CASSLMGSTDTQYF
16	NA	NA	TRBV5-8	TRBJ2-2	TGTGCCAGCAGCAAGGAGGGGGGTAGGAACACCGGGGAGCTGTTTTTT	CASSKEGGRNTGELFF
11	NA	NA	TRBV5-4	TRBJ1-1	TGTGCCAGCAGCTTCGGAAATGAAGCTTTCTTT	CASSFGNEAFF
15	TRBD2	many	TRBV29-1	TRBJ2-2	TGCAGCGCCCTCGGACTAGCGGGAGCTCCCGGGGAGCTGTTTTTT	CSALGLAGAPGELFF
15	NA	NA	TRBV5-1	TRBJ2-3	TGCGCCAGCGGCTTGTCAGACGGCCAAACAGATGCGCAGTATTTT	CASGLSDGQTDAQYF
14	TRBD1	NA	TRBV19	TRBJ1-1	TGTGCCAGTAGCCCCGGACAGGGAAGGACTGAAGCTTTCTTT	CASSPGQGRTEAFF
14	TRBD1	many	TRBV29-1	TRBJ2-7	TGCAGCGATAAGGGACAGGGGGCACACTACGAGCAGTACTTC	CSDKGQGAHYEQYF
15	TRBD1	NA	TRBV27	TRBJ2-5	TGTGCCAGCAGTTTCTCCGGGACAGGCGGAGAGACCCAGTACTTC	CASSFSGTGGETQYF
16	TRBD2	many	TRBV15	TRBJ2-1	TGTGCCACCAGCAGAGATGTCTGGACTAGCGGGAGTGAGCAGTTCTTC	CATSRDVWTSGSEQFF
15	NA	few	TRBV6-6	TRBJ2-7	TGTGCCAGCAGTTCGAGACAGAGGAGCTCCTACGAGCAGTACTTC	CASSSRQRSSYEQYF
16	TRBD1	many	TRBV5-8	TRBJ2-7	TGTGCCAGCAGCCTTCCGGGACAGCCCTTCTCCTACGAGCAGTACTTC	CASSLPGQPFSYEQYF
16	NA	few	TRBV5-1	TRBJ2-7	TGCGCCAGCAGCTTGGGGTTGGTGTCCGGGGGCGGTGAGCAGTACTTC	CASSLGLVSGGGEQYF
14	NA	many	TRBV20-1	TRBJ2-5	TGCAGTGCTGGAGTAACACCGTACCAAGAGACCCAGTACTTC	CSAGVTPYQETQYF
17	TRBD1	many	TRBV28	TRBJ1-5	TGTGCCAGCAGCCCCTTTTGGGACAGGGAAGGCAATCAGCCCCAGCATTTT	CASSPFWDREGNQPQHF
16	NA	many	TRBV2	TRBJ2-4	TGTGCCAGCACCTTCGGACAGCTCCTAGCCAAAAACATTCAGTACTTC	CASTFGQLLAKNIQYF
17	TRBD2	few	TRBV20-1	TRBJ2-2	TGCAGTGCTCGGGACTCCAGACTAGCGGTACTCACCGGGGAGCTGTTTTTT	CSARDSRLAVLTGELFF